This T cell receptor beta chain was sequenced for a study of blood T cell repertoires in COVID-19. At the level of the study: Both acute and convalescent COVID-19 samples were obtained from the United States, Italy and Spain.

The method was immunoSEQ multiplex PCR; TCRdb's version includes in-frame clones alone and lacks a portion of them. The sample lists roughly 180,000 clones; about 86% were seen once. Germline values: CDR1 SGHNT, CDR2 YYREEE (reference sequence). This CDR3 has 15 amino acids. V lost 6 bases, J lost 8 bases, and 8 bases stayed unmatched. What was sequenced was peripheral blood. The chain uses TRBV5-4 and TRBJ2-1; TRBD2 aligns across 13 bases. The receptor comes from a woman under 40 with active or convalescent COVID-19. The CDR3 region is CASNTRTSGSHEQFF. CDR3 nucleotides: TGTGCCAGCAACACGCGGACTAGCGGGAGCCATGAGCAGTTCTTC.